The rows below give T cell receptor beta chains drawn from one sample of a study of OX40 agonist ivuxolimab in advanced cancers. Sequenced by immunoSEQ multiplex PCR; TCRdb stores in-frame clones only, minus some. This table holds 25,000 to 35,000 clones, about 73% found once. The sample here was CD4+ or CD8+ T cells sorted from blood, taken in a trial of the OX40 agonist ivuxolimab. Receptor source: an adult with an advanced solid tumor such as melanoma, head and neck, liver or kidney cancer. Both conserved end residues are part of each CDR3. A D gene is named only where the DNA matches it firmly. Clone size is shown for a subset of rows, as once, few, many or a class of expanded clone.

.	TRBV5-6	TRBJ1-5	.	CASSVLRTDSNQPQHF	TGTGCCAGCAGCGTCCTGAGGACAGATAGCAATCAGCCCCAGCATTTT
.	TRBV5-1	TRBJ1-1	.	CASSLRGANTEAFF	TGCGCCAGCAGCTTGCGCGGGGCCAACACTGAAGCTTTCTTT
once	TRBV6-1	TRBJ2-5	.	CASSLGETQYF	TGTGCCAGCAGCCTTGGTGAGACCCAGTACTTC
.	TRBV30	TRBJ1-2	.	CAWSPPWVKGYTF	TGTGCCTGGAGTCCTCCCTGGGTAAAAGGCTACACCTTC
few	TRBV7-3	TRBJ1-1	.	CASSLEGNTEAFF	TGTGCCAGCAGCCTGGAGGGGAACACTGAAGCTTTCTTT
.	TRBV10-1	TRBJ2-2	TRBD2	CASSRSGTSLSGELFF	TGCGCCAGCAGTCGTTCCGGGACTAGCTTGAGCGGGGAGCTGTTTTTT
.	TRBV4-1	TRBJ2-3	TRBD2	CASSQKGLAGNKHFTDTQYF	TGCGCCAGCAGCCAAAAAGGACTAGCGGGGAACAAACACTTCACAGATACGCAGTATTTT
once	TRBV11-3	TRBJ2-3	.	CASSLVPGGADTQYF	TGTGCCAGCAGCTTAGTGCCCGGAGGGGCAGATACGCAGTATTTT
.	TRBV28	TRBJ2-1	.	CASSLSWGEQFF	TGTGCCAGCAGTTTATCGTGGGGTGAGCAGTTCTTC
.	TRBV11-2	TRBJ2-5	.	CASSSPHGLQETQYF	TGTGCCAGCAGCTCCCCTCACGGCCTCCAAGAGACCCAGTACTTC
.	TRBV19	TRBJ1-1	.	CASSIGRGSEAFF	TGTGCCAGTAGTATCGGGAGGGGCTCTGAAGCTTTCTTT
.	TRBV7-8	TRBJ2-3	TRBD2	CASSLRAGGLITQYF	TGTGCCAGCAGCTTACGTGCGGGGGGGCTGATTACGCAGTATTTT
.	TRBV19	TRBJ2-6	.	CASSDNSGANVLTF	TGTGCCAGTAGTGACAACTCTGGGGCCAACGTCCTGACTTTC
.	TRBV6-5	TRBJ2-7	.	CASRRRDRGSYEQYF	TGTGCCAGCCGAAGGCGGGACAGAGGAAGCTACGAGCAGTACTTC
.	TRBV9	TRBJ1-2	TRBD1	CASSHQQGEMAYGYTF	TGTGCCAGCAGCCACCAACAGGGGGAAATGGCCTATGGCTACACCTTC
.	TRBV7-9	TRBJ1-2	TRBD1	CASSSPRGLSYGYTF	TGTGCCAGCAGCTCCCCCAGGGGGCTTAGCTATGGCTACACCTTC
.	TRBV5-8	TRBJ1-1	TRBD1	CASSTGTGVSGAFF	TGTGCCAGCAGTACCGGGACAGGGGTTTCCGGAGCTTTCTTT
.	TRBV30	TRBJ2-6	.	CAWSKLRRLGGGYSGANVLTF	TGTGCCTGGAGTAAACTAAGGCGGCTCGGAGGCGGATACTCTGGGGCCAACGTCCTGACTTTC
.	TRBV5-4	TRBJ1-1	TRBD1	CASSPGQGRNTEAFF	TGTGCCAGCAGCCCCGGACAGGGGAGAAACACTGAAGCTTTCTTT
.	TRBV30	TRBJ1-1	.	CAWTPRFRMNTEAFF	TGTGCCTGGACCCCGAGGTTCCGAATGAACACTGAAGCTTTCTTT
few	TRBV4-2	TRBJ1-1	TRBD1	CASGLQGARAFF	TGTGCCAGCGGGTTGCAGGGGGCGCGGGCTTTCTTT
.	TRBV7-9	TRBJ2-7	TRBD2	CASSPSRGRDDNEQYF	TGTGCCAGCAGCCCATCCCGGGGGAGGGATGACAACGAGCAGTACTTC
.	TRBV18	TRBJ1-5	.	CASSPLRDQPQHF	TGTGCCAGCTCACCACTTAGGGATCAGCCCCAGCATTTT
.	TRBV7-8	TRBJ2-7	.	CASSLVGMGGGYSYEQYF	TGTGCCAGCAGCTTAGTGGGCATGGGAGGGGGTTACTCCTACGAGCAGTACTTC
.	TRBV4-2	TRBJ1-2	TRBD1	CASSQATSGTGPSTF	TGTGCCAGCAGCCAAGCCACCTCCGGGACAGGGCCTTCCACCTTC
few	TRBV6-6	TRBJ1-5	.	CASSLGYQPQHF	TGTGCCAGCAGCCTGGGGTATCAGCCCCAGCATTTT
.	TRBV6-1	TRBJ1-3	.	CASRGRSSGNTIYF	TGTGCCAGCAGGGGCAGAAGTTCTGGAAACACCATATATTTT
.	TRBV30	TRBJ2-3	.	CAWSPTDTQYF	TGTGCCTGGAGTCCCACAGATACGCAGTATTTT
.	TRBV6-5	TRBJ1-3	.	CASTGPLARTIYF	TGTGCCAGCACCGGGCCACTCGCCCGCACCATATATTTT
few	TRBV5-1	TRBJ2-3	TRBD1	CASSITGTGDTQYF	TGCGCCAGCAGCATAACCGGGACAGGCGATACGCAGTATTTT
.	TRBV10-1	TRBJ2-3	TRBD1	CARSGTGVRADTQYF	TGCGCCAGGTCCGGGACAGGGGTTAGAGCAGATACGCAGTATTTT
once	TRBV5-1	TRBJ2-7	.	CASSLEINSASYEQYF	TGCGCCAGCAGCTTGGAGATAAACAGCGCTTCCTACGAGCAGTACTTC
.	TRBV19	TRBJ1-3	.	CASSASGFSGNTIYF	TGTGCCAGTTCAGCGTCAGGGTTCTCTGGAAACACCATATATTTT